This T cell receptor beta chain was observed in a study of blood T cell repertoires in COVID-19. The CDR3 is made up of 11 amino acids. V was trimmed by 3 bases and J by 9 bases, leaving 6 bases between them. CDR1 and CDR2 (germline): MDHEN, SYDVKM. The protocol was immunoSEQ multiplex PCR, while the TCRdb copy is restricted to in-frame clones and leaves out a portion. The repertoire has around 76,000 clones, more than 80% of them found once; the top ten carry roughly 4.6%. The sequenced sample consisted of peripheral blood. The sequence was collected from an elderly man with acute or convalescent COVID-19. V and J are TRBV28 and TRBJ2-1, with D tentatively TRBD2 (5 bases). CDR3 protein: CASSFRGEQFF. In DNA, the CDR3 is TGTGCCAGCAGTTTTCGGGGTGAGCAGTTCTTC.